This TCR beta chain was identified during a study of blood T cell repertoires in COVID-19. In the study overall: Both acute and convalescent COVID-19 samples were obtained from the United States, Italy and Spain. T cells, B-cell-depleted T cells, or PBMCs supplied cDNA or gDNA.

Unmatched junction bases numbered 6, after V lost 0 bases and J lost 0 bases. Germline-derived CDR1 and CDR2 are MGHRA and YSYEKL. The CDR3 covers 19 residues. Per the authors' pipeline: Estimation of nucleated cell counts relied on the amplification of reference gene primers. This table comes from immunoSEQ multiplex PCR, and its TCRdb copy is limited to in-frame clones, with some not included. V, J and clone size derive from that table, while D and trimming were established from the DNA sequence. The sample has tens of thousands of clones; about 82% are singletons. V and J are TRBV4-1 and TRBJ2-6; 9 bases map to TRBD2. The sample was peripheral blood. The TCR sequence derives from a human donor with active COVID-19. The donor label of this sample is uncertain. The chain's CDR3 is CASSQDSAGGYSGANVLTF. CDR3 sequence (DNA): TGCGCCAGCAGCCAAGATTCAGCGGGAGGCTACTCTGGGGCCAACGTCCTGACTTTC.